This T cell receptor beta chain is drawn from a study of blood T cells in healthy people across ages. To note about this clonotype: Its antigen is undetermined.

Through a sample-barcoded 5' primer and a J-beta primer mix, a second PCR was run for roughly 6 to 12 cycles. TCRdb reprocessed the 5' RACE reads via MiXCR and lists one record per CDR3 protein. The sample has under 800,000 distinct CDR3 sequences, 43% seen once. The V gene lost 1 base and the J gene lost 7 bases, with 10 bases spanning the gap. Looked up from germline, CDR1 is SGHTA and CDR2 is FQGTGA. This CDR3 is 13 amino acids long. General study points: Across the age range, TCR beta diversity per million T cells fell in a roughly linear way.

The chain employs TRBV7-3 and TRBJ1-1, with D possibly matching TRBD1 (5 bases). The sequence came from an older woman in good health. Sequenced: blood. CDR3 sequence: CASSLKGEGEAFF. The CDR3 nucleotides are TGTGCCAGCAGCTTAAAAGGGGAAGGTGAAGCTTTCTTT. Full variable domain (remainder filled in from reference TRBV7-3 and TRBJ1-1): GAGVSQTPSNKVTEKGKYVELRCDPISGHTALYWYRQSLGQGPEFLIYFQGTGAADDSGLPNDRFFAVRPEGSVSTLKIQRTERGDSAVYLCASSLKGEGEAFFGQGTRLTVV.